The 17 T cell receptor beta chains presented below share a single source sample, sequenced in a study of identical twins. TCRdb recomputed calls from the 5' RACE reads with MiXCR, one row per CDR3 protein. The table has 500,000 to 650,000 distinct CDR3 sequences, under 8.5% seen once. The sample also formed part of further work on yellow fever vaccine responses in identical twins.

Specimen: PBMCs. The receptors shown here come from a woman under 30 in good health.

V is TRBV5-1 and J is TRBJ2-7; D is unresolved. V was pared by 2 bases and J by 9 bases, with 12 bases between. The CDR3 has 12 residues. The germline CDR1 and CDR2 sequences are SGHRS and YFSETQ. The CDR3 bases are TGCGCCAGCAGCTTCGGCCGGCCGGGGCAGTACGTC. Protein: CASSFGRPGQYV.

This clonotype has ten or more counts. V and J are TRBV6-5 and TRBJ1-3; maybe TRBD1 (5 bases). V was trimmed by 4 bases and J by 4 bases, leaving 14 bases between them. The germline V gene encodes CDR1 MNHEY and CDR2 SVGAGI. The CDR3 length is 15 residues. The CDR3 DNA sequence: TGTGCCAGCAGTTCACGGGGGGTAGACGGAAACACCATATATTTT. Amino acid sequence: CASSSRGVDGNTIYF.

In this sample, this clonotype turned up many times. This chain uses TRBV2 with TRBJ2-7; 10 nucleotides agree with TRBD1. V lost 1 base to trimming and J lost 3 bases; unmatched junction nucleotides: 3. The CDR3 spans 15 residues. Germline CDR1 and CDR2: SNHLY and FYNNEI. The CDR3 sequence is CASSEGDRGYYEQYF. The CDR3, as DNA: TGTGCCAGCAGTGAAGGGGACAGGGGTTACTACGAGCAGTACTTC.

The V gene is TRBV7-2, the J gene TRBJ2-1, with 8 bases matching TRBD2. Germline CDR1 reads SGHTA; CDR2 reads FQGNSA. The CDR3 contains 14 residues. The V segment lost 1 base and the J segment 5 bases; nucleotides outside the gene matches: 1. CDR3 nucleotide sequence: TGTGCCAGCAGCTTAGAAGCGGGGGACAATGAGCAGTTCTTC. Translation: CASSLEAGDNEQFF.

This clonotype was counted a few times. CDR3 sequence reads: CASSYAGDTPKEQYV. CDR3 nucleotides: TGTGCCAGCAGTTACGCAGGGGACACCCCTAAAGAGCAGTACGTC. V is TRBV6-5 and J is TRBJ2-7; D possibly corresponds to TRBD1 (6 bases). CDR1 and CDR2 from the germline V gene are MNHEY and SVGAGI. V lost 2 bases to trimming and J lost 7 bases, with 18 bases between them. This CDR3 contains 15 residues.

V usage is TRBV29-1 and J usage is TRBJ2-7; possible D gene TRBD1, 6 bases. Germline assignment: CDR1 SQVTM and CDR2 ANQGSEA. V shed 6 bases and J shed 0 bases, with 15 bases lying between them. The CDR3 spans 14 residues. The chain's CDR3 is CSVVSGTYSYEQYF. In DNA form, the CDR3 reads TGCAGCGTCGTGTCCGGGACATACTCCTACGAGCAGTACTTC.

This rearrangement joins TRBV15 to TRBJ2-7; D might be TRBD1 (5 bases). The germline CDR1 and CDR2 sequences are LNHNV and YYDKDF (reference sequence). Trimming removed 0 bases at V and 1 base at J, with 7 bases between. The CDR3 loop spans 14 amino acids. The CDR3 loop reads CATSREGPSYEQYV. CDR3 sequence (DNA): TGTGCCACCAGCAGAGAGGGGCCTTCCTACGAGCAGTACGTC.

This clonotype was observed a handful of times. The chain uses TRBV20-1 and TRBJ2-7, with 7 bases fitting TRBD2. Germline loops: CDR1 DFQATT, CDR2 SNEGSKA (reference sequence). Trimming cost V 5 bases and J 0 bases; bases outside gene matches: 7. The CDR3 is made up of 14 amino acids. The CDR3 sequence: CSAVRLASSYEQYV. The CDR3 DNA is TGCAGTGCTGTGCGACTAGCTAGCTCCTACGAGCAGTACGTC.

The V call is TRBV7-9, the J call TRBJ2-5; 7 positions agree with TRBD1. With V trimmed by 5 bases and J by 5 bases, 11 bases remained unmatched. This CDR3 spans 15 amino acids. The V gene's germline CDR1 is SEHNR and CDR2 FQNEAQ (reference sequence). CDR3 sequence (DNA): TGTGCCAGCAGCGAAATACTCAGGGGGACGGAGACCCAGTACTTC. Translated: CASSEILRGTETQYF.

In its sample, this clonotype was seen many times. The rearrangement links TRBV12-3 or TRBV12-4 to TRBJ2-7; 11 nucleotides line up with TRBD2. The CDR3 is 14 residues long. V was pared by 6 bases and J by 6 bases, with 7 bases of the junction left unmatched. This chain's CDR3 is CASRYSGRAFEQYF. Written as DNA, the CDR3 is TGTGCCAGCAGATATAGCGGGAGGGCCTTCGAGCAGTACTTC.

This clonotype has a handful of counts. The chain employs TRBV4-2 and TRBJ1-2, with D tentatively TRBD1 (6 bases). V shed 4 bases and J shed 3 bases, with 33 bases lying between them. The CDR3 contains 21 residues. CDR1 and CDR2 (germline): LGHNA, YNFKEQ. The chain's CDR3 is CASSPYLTTGRATGGYYGYTF. The CDR3 nucleotides are TGTGCCAGCAGCCCATACCTTACTACAGGGAGGGCGACTGGCGGCTACTATGGCTACACCTTC.

J is TRBJ1-1 and V is TRBV7-9, with D possibly matching TRBD1 (6 bases). There are 13 residues in the CDR3. The V gene lost 6 bases and the J gene lost 3 bases, with 11 bases spanning the gap. Germline CDR1 and CDR2: SEHNR and FQNEAQ (reference sequence). CDR3 in amino acids: CASRPGQDTEAFF. CDR3 DNA sequence: TGTGCCAGCAGACCGGGACAAGACACTGAAGCTTTCTTT.

V gene TRBV20-1 combines with J gene TRBJ2-1; 8 bases agree with TRBD2. The CDR3 loop spans 17 amino acids. Germline lookup yields CDR1 DFQATT and CDR2 SNEGSKA (reference sequence). Germline trimming cut 1 base from V and 0 bases from J; bases unmatched to any gene: 8. The CDR3 DNA sequence: TGCAGTGCTAGAGTCCCAGCGGGGGAGGTCTCCTACAATGAGCAGTTCTTC. Translated: CSARVPAGEVSYNEQFF.

This clonotype was detected only a few times. The chain uses TRBV9 and TRBJ2-2; D remains unclear. The CDR3 extends over 11 amino acids. Trimming pared 3 bases from V and 6 bases from J, leaving 3 bases between. The V gene's germline CDR1 is SGDLS and CDR2 YYNGEE. The DNA for the CDR3 is TGTGCCAGCAGCGCGGCCGGGGAGCTGTTTTTT. This encodes CASSAAGELFF.

The table lists this clonotype with many counts. CDR3 region: CASRTRGRVTEAFF. In DNA, the CDR3 is TGTGCCAGCAGAACCCGGGGAAGGGTCACTGAAGCTTTCTTT. This chain joins TRBV27 and TRBJ1-1; no reliable D call. CDR1 MNHEY and CDR2 SMNVEV come from the germline V gene (reference sequence). Trimming took off 6 bases at V and 4 bases at J, with 15 bases between the two ends. The CDR3 totals 14 residues.

This clonotype was seen repeatedly, ten times or more. The rearrangement joins TRBV6-1 to TRBJ1-5; weak D call: TRBD1 (5 bases). Deletions cut 1 base from V and 4 bases from J, with 14 bases between. Germline CDR1 reads MNHNS; CDR2 reads SASEGT. The length of the CDR3 is 16 residues. CDR3 coding DNA: TGTGCCAGCAGTGAAGTTGGGAGTTGGGGGAATCAGCCCCAGCATTTT. Protein product: CASSEVGSWGNQPQHF.

This clonotype was counted at least ten times. This chain's CDR3 is CASRTVPGGDTQYF. The CDR3 region has the DNA TGTGCCAGCAGAACGGTCCCCGGGGGAGATACGCAGTATTTT. The rearrangement joins TRBV6-1 to TRBJ2-3; D is possibly TRBD2 (6 bases). Trimming removed 6 bases from V and 5 bases from J, with 15 bases in between. CDR1 is MNHNS, CDR2 SASEGT, per germline. The CDR3 runs 14 residues.